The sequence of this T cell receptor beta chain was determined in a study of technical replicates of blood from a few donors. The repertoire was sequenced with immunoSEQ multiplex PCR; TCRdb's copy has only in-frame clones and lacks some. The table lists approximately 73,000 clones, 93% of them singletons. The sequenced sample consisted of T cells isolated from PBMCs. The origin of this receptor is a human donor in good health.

The CDR3 here is CSVLRDTDTEAFF. Written as DNA, the CDR3 is TGCAGCGTTCTACGGGACACCGACACTGAAGCTTTCTTT. The chain links TRBV29-1 to TRBJ1-1; perhaps TRBD1 as D (6 bases). The CDR3 is 13 residues long. V was trimmed by 5 bases and J by 3 bases, leaving 13 bases between them. Germline V gene lookup returns CDR1 SQVTM and CDR2 ANQGSEA.